These 18 T cell receptor beta chains share one sample of origin, sequenced in a study of vaccination effects on CD4 cells after COVID-19. Viral peptide pools were used in the ViraFEST assay to expand antigen-specific CD4+ T cells, and sequencing came afterward. The culture ran for approximately 9 days before CD4+ T cells were isolated. Each participant was administered two doses of either the BNT162b2 or the mRNA-1273 vaccine. Assay: immunoSEQ multiplex PCR; the TCRdb copy retains only in-frame clones and omits some. Of approximately 28,000 clones listed, around 75% are singletons. These receptors have no known antigen. Sequenced here: CD4+ T cells from PBMCs cultured with SARS-CoV-2 spike peptides, sampled after COVID-19 vaccination. These receptors were taken from a human donor who received a COVID-19 vaccine. Some clones in this sample may be carry-over from other donors' samples.

The gene calls are TRBV6-4 and TRBJ2-3; unclear D gene. The V gene lost 0 bases and the J gene lost 1 base, with 8 bases spanning the gap. Germline V gene sequence: CDR1 MRHNA, CDR2 SNTAGT. The CDR3 covers 15 residues. DNA for the CDR3: TGTGCCAGCAGTGACTCGGCATTGCGCACAGATACGCAGTATTTT. It specifies CASSDSALRTDTQYF.

The chain recombines TRBV28 with TRBJ2-1; possibly TRBD1 for D (6 bases). Germline CDR1 and CDR2: MDHEN and SYDVKM. This CDR3 has 15 amino acids. Deletions cut 2 bases from V and 8 bases from J, with 16 bases between. In nucleotides, the CDR3 is TGTGCCAGCAGTTTAGGAACGGCAGGGACACATGAGCAGTTCTTC. Its translation is CASSLGTAGTHEQFF.

V usage is TRBV11-2 and J usage is TRBJ2-1, with D unresolved. This CDR3 has 13 residues. Germline CDR1 reads SGHAT; CDR2 reads FQNNGV. V was clipped by 1 base and J by 7 bases, with 8 bases between them. CDR3 nucleotides: TGTGCCAGCAGCTTAGGAACTACTAATGAGCAGTTCTTC. It encodes CASSLGTTNEQFF.

The chain carries TRBV6-5 and TRBJ2-3, with D maybe TRBD1 (6 bases). The CDR3 length is 15 residues. In germline, CDR1 is MNHEY, CDR2 SVGAGI. The ends were cut back, 6 bases at V and 4 bases at J, with 17 bases in the middle. CDR3 sequence (DNA): TGTGCCAGCAGACCTACAGGGTTGTCTGCAGATACGCAGTATTTT. Protein: CASRPTGLSADTQYF.

The chain is built from TRBV24-1 and TRBJ2-3; D remains unclear. Looked up from germline, CDR1 is KGHDR and CDR2 is SFDVKD. The CDR3 totals 12 residues. V was trimmed by 4 bases and J by 8 bases, leaving 9 bases between them. CDR3 nucleotides: TGTGCCACCAGTGACCCGCCGGGTACGCAGTATTTT. Translating it yields CATSDPPGTQYF.

The chain recombines TRBV5-5 with TRBJ2-7; D gene ambiguous. The length of the CDR3 is 14 residues. V was clipped by 0 bases and J by 5 bases, with 12 bases between them. Germline lookup yields CDR1 SGHKS and CDR2 YYEKEE (reference sequence). The CDR3 sequence: CASSLGFAVDEQYV. For the CDR3, the DNA is TGTGCCAGCAGCTTGGGCTTCGCGGTCGACGAGCAGTACGTC.

This chain uses TRBV6-6 with TRBJ1-3; D gene ambiguous. The germline V gene has CDR1 MNHNY and CDR2 SVGAGI (reference sequence). The CDR3 runs 11 residues. V was shortened by 0 bases and J by 7 bases, with 1 base between the two germline ends. CDR3 residues: CASSYSNTIYF. In DNA, the CDR3 is TGTGCCAGCAGTTACTCCAACACCATATATTTT.

This chain uses TRBV3-1 (or the pseudogene TRBV3-2) with TRBJ2-5; weak D call: TRBD1 (6 bases). The ends were cut back, 1 base at V and 2 bases at J, with 11 bases in the middle. Germline CDR1 reads LGHDT; CDR2 reads YNNKEL (reference sequence). The CDR3 is made up of 15 amino acids. DNA for the CDR3: TGTGCCAGCAGCCAAGGGACAGTTTCACAAGAGACCCAGTACTTC. Translated, it gives CASSQGTVSQETQYF.

V and J are TRBV6-1 and TRBJ1-2; TRBD1 might be the D (6 bases). The CDR3 spans 15 residues. Germline values: CDR1 MNHNS, CDR2 SASEGT. V lost 2 bases to trimming and J lost 8 bases, with 18 bases between them. CDR3 amino acids: CASSEPRGPLEGYTF. The CDR3 DNA sequence: TGTGCCAGCAGTGAACCCCGGGGGCCTTTGGAGGGCTACACCTTC.

This rearrangement joins TRBV20-1 to TRBJ2-1; D is unresolved. Looked up from germline, CDR1 is DFQATT and CDR2 is SNEGSKA (reference sequence). V was shortened by 1 base and J by 9 bases, with 7 bases between the two germline ends. The length of the CDR3 is 11 residues. CDR3 amino acids: CSARAVSEQFF. CDR3 coding DNA: TGCAGTGCTAGAGCAGTGAGTGAGCAGTTCTTC.

This clone qualifies as medium-sized. CDR3 loop: CAISRDGSGNQPQHF. The DNA of the CDR3 is TGTGCCATCAGCAGGGACGGGTCCGGCAATCAGCCCCAGCATTTT. The gene calls are TRBV10-3 and TRBJ1-5; weak D call: TRBD1 (5 bases). The CDR3 sequence is 15 residues long. From germline, CDR1 is ENHRY and CDR2 SYGVKD. V was clipped by 6 bases and J by 2 bases, with 14 bases between them.

Only a few counts were recorded for this clone. The gene calls are TRBV7-9 and TRBJ2-7; no reliable D call. The CDR3 consists of 14 residues. V was clipped by 2 bases and J by 2 bases, with 10 bases between them. The germline V gene encodes CDR1 SEHNR and CDR2 FQNEAQ (reference sequence). This CDR3 reads CASSLSASTYEQYV. The CDR3 nucleotides read TGTGCCAGCAGCTTATCAGCATCCACCTACGAGCAGTACGTC.

The chain links TRBV30 to TRBJ1-6; 7 bases match TRBD1. With 3 bases clipped from V and 2 bases from J, the junction kept 7 bases outside the gene matches. This CDR3 spans 16 amino acids. The germline V gene has CDR1 GTSNPN and CDR2 SVGIG (reference sequence). The CDR3 DNA follows: TGTGCCTGGAGGAGACAGGGATGGACCTATAATTCACCCCTCCACTTT. This gives the protein CAWRRQGWTYNSPLHF. The entire variable domain, with the rest obtained from reference TRBV30 and TRBJ1-6, is as follows: SQTIHQWPATLVQPVGSPLSLECTVEGTSNPNLYWYRQAAGRGLQLLFYSVGIGQISSEVPQNLSASRPQDRQFILSSKKLLLSDSGFYLCAWRRQGWTYNSPLHFGNGTRLTVT.

The rearrangement uses TRBV7-2 and TRBJ2-1; TRBD2 agrees at 7 bases. V lost 4 bases, J lost 4 bases, and 7 bases stayed unmatched. Germline V gives CDR1 SGHTA, CDR2 FQGNSA. The CDR3 is made up of 15 amino acids. The CDR3 bases are TGTGCCAGCAGCTCATCGAGCGGGACTTACAATGAGCAGTTCTTC. Protein sequence: CASSSSSGTYNEQFF.

The rearrangement links TRBV30 to TRBJ1-5; 8 bases align to TRBD1. Per the germline V gene, CDR1 is GTSNPN and CDR2 is SVGIG (reference sequence). This CDR3 has 19 amino acids. The ends lost 3 bases at V and 0 bases at J; junction bases unmatched: 16. In DNA, the CDR3 is TGTGCCTGGAGGTCTAATTACAGGGGGGCTCTATATAGCAATCAGCCCCAGCATTTT. As protein: CAWRSNYRGALYSNQPQHF.

The chain joins TRBV6-5 to TRBJ1-2; weak D call: TRBD1 (5 bases). Trimming cost V 6 bases and J 5 bases, with 10 bases left between them. Germline assignment: CDR1 MNHEY and CDR2 SVGAGI. This CDR3 comprises 12 residues. The CDR3, as DNA: TGTGCCAGCAGAAGAGCAGGGTATGGCTACACCTTC. It is translated as CASRRAGYGYTF.

This chain uses TRBV6-4 with TRBJ1-5; D is ambiguous. Trimming removed 1 base at V and 7 bases at J, with 8 bases between. The CDR3 is 13 amino acids. Germline CDR1 and CDR2: MRHNA and SNTAGT. The CDR3 DNA reads as TGTGCCAGCAGTGACTTTCCGCGACAGCCCCAGCATTTT. Amino acid sequence: CASSDFPRQPQHF.

The chain couples TRBV6-4 to TRBJ2-1, with 8 positions matching TRBD2. V was clipped by 6 bases and J by 4 bases; unmatched bases: 5. The CDR3 runs 14 residues. Germline CDR1 reads MRHNA; CDR2 reads SNTAGT. The CDR3 DNA reads as TGTGCCAGCAGGTCGGGGGGGACATACAATGAGCAGTTCTTC. Encoded protein: CASRSGGTYNEQFF.